This T cell receptor (beta chain) originates from a study of blood T cell repertoires in COVID-19 (dated by TCRdb to the early 2020s). Regarding the research as a whole: Collaborator samples came from the United States, Italy and Spain and covered acute and convalescent phases of COVID-19. A freely available public database, intended as a resource for researchers studying the immune response to SARS-CoV-2, is where the repertoires were released. The samples were drawn from the first 160 participants of the ongoing ImmuneRACE study and from 950 to 1,500 subjects provided by 6 global collaborators. Subjects who had been exposed to COVID-19, were actively infected with it, or had recovered from it provided the deeply sampled blood TCRbeta repertoires that made up the dataset. HLA class I and class II types, where available, came from metadata supplied by the sample provider rather than from assay-based typing. Sample metadata almost always included a de-identified subject ID, COVID-19 status, age in years and sex. The material from the prospective study consisted of cDNA or gDNA derived from T cells, B-cell-depleted T cells, or PBMCs. Beyond this particular receptor, the publication reports: The quantity of clinical and demographic metadata differed by source and by participant and was supplied without curation.

The CDR3 contains 17 residues, cysteine and phenylalanine counted. The DNA shown is the 51-base CDR3, in frame from base 1. V lost 2 bases and J lost 6 bases, and the count of bases not matched to a germline gene is 10. From a lookup of the germline V gene, CDR1 and CDR2 are KGHSH and LQKENI. As for this clone: Its antigen is not yet known. Within one base of it there is no much larger clone, and no base qualities were kept.

TCRbeta CDR3 regions were amplified from genomic DNA using the immunoSEQ Assay, a bias-controlled multiplex PCR. The paper's processing steps were these. Within the assay, amplification of reference gene primers was used to estimate how many nucleated cells each sample contained. Sequence reads were collapsed and filtered to measure the absolute abundance of every unique TCRbeta CDR3 rearrangement. For each sample, productive Simpson clonality was calculated by taking the square root of Simpson's diversity index across productive rearrangements. In TCRdb, the immuneACCESS table is reduced to in-frame sequences with V and J assigned. These tables do not hold every clone; where another copy was compared, an unresolved V gene accounts for under half, and the others remain unexplained. Clone size and the V and J calls come from that table; the DNA yielded D and trimming. The sample table contains some 130,000 clones; only one count was recorded for around nine tenths of them. Clones ranked in the top ten supply about an eighth of the sample.

In Seattle, one collaborating source enrolled patients while the infection was active and tracked those patients longitudinally over the course of disease. Collaborating institutions collected whole blood in K2EDTA tubes following their own protocols. Collaborator samples were shipped for TCRbeta analysis as frozen whole blood, isolated PBMCs, or DNA extracted from either sample type. The sequencing sample was made of peripheral blood. The sequence was obtained from a woman in her 70s with COVID-19, enrolled during active disease. Recombination connected TRBV18 to TRBJ1-6; 7 nucleotides in the junction match TRBD1. CDR3 loop: CASSPLNQQGSNSPLHF. The nucleotides read TGTGCCAGCTCACCATTGAACCAACAGGGGAGTAATTCACCCCTCCACTTT.